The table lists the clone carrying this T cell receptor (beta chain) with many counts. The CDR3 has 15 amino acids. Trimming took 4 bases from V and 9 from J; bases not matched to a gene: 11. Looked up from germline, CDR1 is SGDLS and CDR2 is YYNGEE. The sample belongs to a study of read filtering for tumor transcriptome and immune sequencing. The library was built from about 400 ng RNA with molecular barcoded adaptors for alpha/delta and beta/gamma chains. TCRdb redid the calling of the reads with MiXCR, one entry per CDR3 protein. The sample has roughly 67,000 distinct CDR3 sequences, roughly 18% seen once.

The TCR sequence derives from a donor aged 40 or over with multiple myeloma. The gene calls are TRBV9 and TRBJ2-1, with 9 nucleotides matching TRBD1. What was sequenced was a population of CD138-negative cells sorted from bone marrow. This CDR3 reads CASSPRTGVLAEQFF. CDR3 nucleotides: TGTGCCAGCAGCCCGAGGACAGGGGTTCTAGCTGAGCAGTTCTTC.